This entry is about one TCR beta chain. The target antigen is unknown. V lost 8 bases and J 3 bases, leaving 8 bases between the germline ends. The CDR3 has 11 residues. Germline V lookup: CDR1 GTSNPN, CDR2 SVGIG (reference sequence). Study donors comprised healthy, HIV-negative adults devoid of recent acute infection or vaccination. The protocol was immunoSEQ multiplex PCR, while the TCRdb copy is restricted to in-frame clones and leaves out a portion. The data contain 950,000 to 1,300,000 clones, 60% to 80% of them singletons. The entry originates in a study of shared clonotypes between healthy human individuals. Study in general: CD8 memory received one plate per donor, CD8 naive two, CD4 memory three and CD4 naive three.

Study-wide results and caveats: The study's rarefaction showed incomplete sorted-subset sequencing despite large depth. Sequencing depth was a factor that was expected to affect clonotype sharing among donors.

The sequencing input was memory CD4+ T cells sorted from blood. Subset noted: CD45RA-negative fraction. The sequence came from a young man in good health. The V gene is TRBV30, the J gene TRBJ2-1; D remains ambiguous. The CDR3 sequence is CAGGNYNEQFF. The CDR3 nucleotides read TGTGCCGGCGGTAACTACAATGAGCAGTTCTTC.